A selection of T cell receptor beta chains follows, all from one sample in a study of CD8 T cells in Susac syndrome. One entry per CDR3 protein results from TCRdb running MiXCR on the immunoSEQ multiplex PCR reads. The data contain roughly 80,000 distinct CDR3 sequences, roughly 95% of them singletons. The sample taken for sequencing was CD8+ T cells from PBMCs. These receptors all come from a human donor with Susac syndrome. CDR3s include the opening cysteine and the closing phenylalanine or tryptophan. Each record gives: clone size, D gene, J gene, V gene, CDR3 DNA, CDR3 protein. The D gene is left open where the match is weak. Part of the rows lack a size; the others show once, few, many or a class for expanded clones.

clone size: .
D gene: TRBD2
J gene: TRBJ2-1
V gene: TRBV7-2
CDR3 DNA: TGTGCCAGCAGCACGCGGGGGGGCCTGTACAATGAGCAGTTCTTC
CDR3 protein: CASSTRGGLYNEQFF

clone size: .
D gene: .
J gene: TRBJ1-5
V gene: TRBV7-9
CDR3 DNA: TGTGCCAGCAGCTCGCAGGGAGAGCCCCAGCATTTT
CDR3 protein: CASSSQGEPQHF

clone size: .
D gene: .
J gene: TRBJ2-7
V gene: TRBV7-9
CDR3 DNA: TGTGCCAGCAGCTGGCCGGACTACGAGCAGTACTTC
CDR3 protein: CASSWPDYEQYF

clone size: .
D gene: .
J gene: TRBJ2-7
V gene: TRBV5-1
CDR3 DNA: TGCGCCAGCAGCTCCGACACCGCGTACGAGCAGTACTTC
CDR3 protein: CASSSDTAYEQYF

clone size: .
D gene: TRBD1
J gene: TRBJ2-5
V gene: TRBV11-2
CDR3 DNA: TGTGCCAGCAGCTTGTGGGACAGGGGAAGATGGGAGACCCAGTACTTC
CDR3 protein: CASSLWDRGRWETQYF

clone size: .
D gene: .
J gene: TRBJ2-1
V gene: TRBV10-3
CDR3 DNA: TGTGCCATCAGTGAAGGGCCCGAGGATGAGCAGTTCTTC
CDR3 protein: CAISEGPEDEQFF

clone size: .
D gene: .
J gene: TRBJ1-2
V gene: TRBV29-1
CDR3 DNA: TGCAGCGCCCCAGCCAGGGGCTATGGCTACACCTTC
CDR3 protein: CSAPARGYGYTF

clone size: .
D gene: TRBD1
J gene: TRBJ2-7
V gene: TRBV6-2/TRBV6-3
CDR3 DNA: TGTGCCAGCAATACGGACAGGTCGATCTACGAGCAGTACTTC
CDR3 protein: CASNTDRSIYEQYF

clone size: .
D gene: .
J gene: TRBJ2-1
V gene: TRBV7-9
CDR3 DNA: TGTGCCAGCAGGAAAGAAGGCGGGGACATTGGGCAGTTCTTC
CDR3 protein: CASRKEGGDIGQFF

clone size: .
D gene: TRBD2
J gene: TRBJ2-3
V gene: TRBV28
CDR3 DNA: TGTGCCAGCAGACGGACTAGCGGGGACCTAGATACGCAGTATTTT
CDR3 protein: CASRRTSGDLDTQYF

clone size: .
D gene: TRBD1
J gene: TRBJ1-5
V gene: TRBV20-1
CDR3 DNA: TGCAGTGCTAGAGACACCGGGACAGGGAGTCAGCCCCAGCATTTT
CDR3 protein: CSARDTGTGSQPQHF

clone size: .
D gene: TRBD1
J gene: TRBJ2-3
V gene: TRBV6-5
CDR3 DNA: TGTGCCAGCAGATCTCGGACAGGGGGAGATACGCAGTATTTT
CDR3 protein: CASRSRTGGDTQYF

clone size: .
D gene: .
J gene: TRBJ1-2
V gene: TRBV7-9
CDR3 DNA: TGTGCCAGCAGCCCTCGGGGTGGGGTTGGTGGCTACACCTTC
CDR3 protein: CASSPRGGVGGYTF

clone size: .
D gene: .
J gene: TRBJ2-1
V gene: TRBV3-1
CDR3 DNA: TGTGCCAGCAGCCAAGGGCTCCCCAATGAGCAGTTCTTC
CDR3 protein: CASSQGLPNEQFF

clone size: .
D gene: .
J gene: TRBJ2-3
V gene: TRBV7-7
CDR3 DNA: TGTGCTAGCAGCTCAAGCCAGGGGACAGATACGCAGTATTTT
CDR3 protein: CASSSSQGTDTQYF

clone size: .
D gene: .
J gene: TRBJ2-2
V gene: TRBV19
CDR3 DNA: TGTGCCAGTAGTTTACTAGATTCCGGGGAGCTGTTTTTT
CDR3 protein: CASSLLDSGELFF

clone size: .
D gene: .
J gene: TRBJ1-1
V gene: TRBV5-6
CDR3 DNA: TGTGCCAGCAGCCGAACCGGAGGAGGCACTGAAGCTTTCTTT
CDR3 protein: CASSRTGGGTEAFF

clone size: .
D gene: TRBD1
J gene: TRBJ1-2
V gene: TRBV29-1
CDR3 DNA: TGCAGCGTGCCGACAGGGGCGATCTATGGCTACACCTTC
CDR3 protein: CSVPTGAIYGYTF

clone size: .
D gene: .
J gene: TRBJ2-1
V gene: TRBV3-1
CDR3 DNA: TGTGCCAGCAGCCAAGAAGTCTGGGGGGACCACAATGAGCAGTTCTTC
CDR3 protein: CASSQEVWGDHNEQFF

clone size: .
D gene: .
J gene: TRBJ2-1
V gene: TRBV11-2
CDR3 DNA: TGTGCCAGCAGCTTCCTCGGACAGATGAACAATGAGCAGTTCTTC
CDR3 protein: CASSFLGQMNNEQFF

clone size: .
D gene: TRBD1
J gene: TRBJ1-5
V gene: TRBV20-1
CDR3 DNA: TGCAGTGCTAGAGATCGGGAACAGGGGGGCCCTGAGCCCCAGCATTTT
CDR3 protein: CSARDREQGGPEPQHF

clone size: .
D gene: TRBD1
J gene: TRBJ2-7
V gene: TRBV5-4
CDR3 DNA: TGTGCCAGCAGCGGCGGGACAGGGGACCACGAGCAGTACTTC
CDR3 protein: CASSGGTGDHEQYF

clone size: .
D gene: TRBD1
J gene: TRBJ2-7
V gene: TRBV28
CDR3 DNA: TGTGCCAGCAGGAGACAGGGGGCCTCCTACGAGCAGTACTTC
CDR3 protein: CASRRQGASYEQYF

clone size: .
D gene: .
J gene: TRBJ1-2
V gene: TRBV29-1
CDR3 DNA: TGCAGCGTTGAGGGACGGCGTAACTATGGCTACACCTTC
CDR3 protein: CSVEGRRNYGYTF

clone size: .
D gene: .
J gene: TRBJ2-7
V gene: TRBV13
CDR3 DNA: TGTGCCAGCAGCTTATACAGATTATCGGGCGAGCAGTACTTC
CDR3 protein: CASSLYRLSGEQYF

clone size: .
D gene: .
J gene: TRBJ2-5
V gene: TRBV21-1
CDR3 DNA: TGTGCCAGCAGCAAAAAGGGGAGGGACAGGGCGAACGAGACCCAGTACTTC
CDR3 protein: CASSKKGRDRANETQYF

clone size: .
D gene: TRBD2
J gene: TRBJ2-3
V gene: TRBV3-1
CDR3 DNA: TGTGCCAGCAGCCAAGATACTAGCGGGGGGACCTCAGATACGCAGTATTTT
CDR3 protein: CASSQDTSGGTSDTQYF

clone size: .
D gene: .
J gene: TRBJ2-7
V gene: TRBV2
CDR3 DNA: TGTGCCACTACAGGGAGGCAATCCTACGAGCAGTACTTC
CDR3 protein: CATTGRQSYEQYF

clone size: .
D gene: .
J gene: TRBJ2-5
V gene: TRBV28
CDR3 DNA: TGTGCCAGCAGCTACAGACAGACCCAGTACTTC
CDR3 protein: CASSYRQTQYF

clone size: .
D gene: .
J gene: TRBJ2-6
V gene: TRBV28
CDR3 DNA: TGTGCCAGCAGTCAGACAGGTTCCGGGGCCAACGTCCTGACTTTC
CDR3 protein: CASSQTGSGANVLTF

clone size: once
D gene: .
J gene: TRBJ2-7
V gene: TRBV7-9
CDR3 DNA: TGTGCCAGCAGCTTAGATGCGGGAACGGGCGAGCAGTACTTC
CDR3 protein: CASSLDAGTGEQYF

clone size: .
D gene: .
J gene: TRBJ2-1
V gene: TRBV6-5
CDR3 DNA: TGTGCCAGCAGTTCTCTTTACAGGAATAGAGTCGCCTACAATGAGCAGTTCTTC
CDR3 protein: CASSSLYRNRVAYNEQFF

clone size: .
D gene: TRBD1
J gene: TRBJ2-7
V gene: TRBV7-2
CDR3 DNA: TGTGCCAGCAGCTCCCCCGGGACAGATTCCTACGAGCAGTACTTC
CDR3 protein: CASSSPGTDSYEQYF

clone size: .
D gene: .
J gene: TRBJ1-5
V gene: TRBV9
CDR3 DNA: TGTGCCAGCAGCGTAGAAGGGACCAATCAGCCCCAGCATTTT
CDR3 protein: CASSVEGTNQPQHF

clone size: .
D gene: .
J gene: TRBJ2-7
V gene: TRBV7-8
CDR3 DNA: TGTGCCAGCAGCTTACCCAGCTACGAGCAGTACTTC
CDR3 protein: CASSLPSYEQYF

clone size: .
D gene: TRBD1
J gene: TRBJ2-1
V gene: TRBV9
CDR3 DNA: TGTGCCAGCAGCGTAGAGGGGACAGTCTACAATGAGCAGTTCTTC
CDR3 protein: CASSVEGTVYNEQFF

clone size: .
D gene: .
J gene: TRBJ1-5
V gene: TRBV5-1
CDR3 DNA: TGCGCCAGCAGCTTGAGCCAGGGAGAACAGCCCCAGCATTTT
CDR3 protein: CASSLSQGEQPQHF

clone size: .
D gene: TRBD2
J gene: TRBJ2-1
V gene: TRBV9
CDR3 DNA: TGTGCCAGCGGCGGGGGACTCCGAGGCAATGAGCAGTTCTTC
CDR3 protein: CASGGGLRGNEQFF

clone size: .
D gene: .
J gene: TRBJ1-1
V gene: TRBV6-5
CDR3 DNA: TGTGCCAGCAGTTATGGGAGGGGCACTGAAGCTTTCTTT
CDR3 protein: CASSYGRGTEAFF

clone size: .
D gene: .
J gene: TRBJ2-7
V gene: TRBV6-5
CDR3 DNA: TGTGCCAGCAGTCCCGAGCAGTACTTC
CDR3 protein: CASSPEQYF

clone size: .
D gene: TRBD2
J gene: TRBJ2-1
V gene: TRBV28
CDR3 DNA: TGTGCCAGCAGTCTCGCCGGGGGGGGCGCCTACAATGAGCAGTTCTTC
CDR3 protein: CASSLAGGGAYNEQFF

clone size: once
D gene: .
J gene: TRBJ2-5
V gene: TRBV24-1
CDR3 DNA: TGTGCCACCAGTGGGTACCCAGCGGCTCAGGCAGAGACCCAGTACTTC
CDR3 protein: CATSGYPAAQAETQYF

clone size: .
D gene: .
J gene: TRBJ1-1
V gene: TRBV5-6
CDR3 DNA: TGTGCCAGCAGCTTGTTCATGAACACTGAAGCTTTCTTT
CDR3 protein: CASSLFMNTEAFF

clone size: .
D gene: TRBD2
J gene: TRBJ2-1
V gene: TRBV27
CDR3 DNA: TGTGCCAGCAGGCCAAAAGGCGGGGGGTACAATGAGCAGTTCTTC
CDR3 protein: CASRPKGGGYNEQFF

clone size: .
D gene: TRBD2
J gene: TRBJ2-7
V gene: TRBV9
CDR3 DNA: TGTGCCAGCAGCGTAGAGCCTAGCGGCTCCTACGAGCAGTACTTC
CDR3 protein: CASSVEPSGSYEQYF